Listed below are T cell receptor beta chains from one sample, sequenced in a study of T cell responses to AZD1222 COVID-19 vaccine. Generated by immunoSEQ multiplex PCR, the TCRdb table keeps only in-frame clones and is missing some. The sample includes 150,000 to 180,000 clones, about 85% seen only once; the top ten take less than 3.5%. The input for sequencing was peripheral blood, taken on day 0 of AZD1222 vaccination. Receptors originate from an adult in good health. Each CDR3 is given with its conserved first and last residue. The D gene is left open where the match is weak. The size entry is marked missing in some rows and otherwise reads once, few, many or a size class.

>TRBV2|.|.|TRBJ1-5
CASRPDGGSFSQPQHF
TGTGCCAGCAGGCCAGACGGGGGTTCCTTTAGTCAGCCCCAGCATTTT
>TRBV5-4|TRBD2|.|TRBJ2-1
CASNLAGGHEQFF
TGTGCCTCAAACCTAGCGGGGGGGCATGAGCAGTTCTTC
>TRBV2|.|once|TRBJ2-2
CATSLGANTGELFF
TGTGCCACCTCGCTCGGGGCGAACACCGGGGAGCTGTTTTTT
>TRBV12-3/TRBV12-4|TRBD2|once|TRBJ2-5
CASSPGTSGPQYF
TGTGCCAGCAGCCCTGGGACTAGTGGTCCCCAGTACTTC
>TRBV11-2|.|.|TRBJ2-5
CASSFGGRETQYF
TGTGCCAGCAGCTTTGGGGGGCGAGAGACCCAGTACTTC
>TRBV18|.|.|TRBJ1-1
CASSPRTGTNTEAFF
TGTGCCAGCTCACCTAGGACCGGGACGAACACTGAAGCTTTCTTT
>TRBV28|.|.|TRBJ2-3
CASSSVTDTQYF
TGTGCCAGCAGTTCCGTCACAGATACGCAGTATTTT
>TRBV4-1|.|.|TRBJ2-1
CASSQGLGGDEQFF
TGCGCCAGCAGCCAAGGACTAGGAGGGGATGAGCAGTTCTTC
>TRBV28|TRBD2|once|TRBJ2-7
CASRGGGSTYEQYF
TGTGCCAGCAGAGGCGGGGGGTCAACCTACGAGCAGTACTTC
>TRBV2|.|.|TRBJ2-2
CASRADSLSGELFF
TGTGCCAGCAGAGCTGACTCTCTCAGCGGGGAGCTGTTTTTT
>TRBV27|TRBD2|.|TRBJ2-1
CASSFGASGNNEQFF
TGTGCCAGCAGTTTCGGGGCTAGCGGGAACAATGAGCAGTTCTTC
>TRBV7-9|TRBD1|.|TRBJ1-5
CASSLGGTGVQPQHF
TGTGCCAGCAGCTTAGGTGGGACAGGGGTTCAGCCCCAGCATTTT
>TRBV18|.|.|TRBJ1-2
CASSPPGGGLNGYTF
TGTGCCAGCTCACCACCGGGAGGAGGACTGAATGGCTACACCTTC
>TRBV12-5|TRBD1|.|TRBJ2-7
CASVPGTGAGEQYF
TGTGCTAGTGTCCCCGGGACAGGGGCCGGCGAGCAGTACTTC
>TRBV12-3/TRBV12-4|.|.|TRBJ2-7
CASSLILDQRYF
TGTGCCAGCAGTTTAATTTTGGATCAGCGGTACTTC
>TRBV2|.|.|TRBJ2-7
CASSEALTGLQQYF
TGTGCCAGCAGTGAAGCTTTAACAGGGTTGCAGCAGTACTTC
>TRBV10-2|.|.|TRBJ1-2
CASSEGGGYTF
TGCGCCAGCAGTGAAGGGGGTGGCTACACCTTC
>TRBV10-3|TRBD2|.|TRBJ2-2
CAIRSLGSGGANTNTGELFF
TGTGCCATCAGGTCGTTGGGTAGCGGGGGGGCAAATACCAACACCGGGGAGCTGTTTTTT
>TRBV5-6|.|.|TRBJ1-5
CASSLAADQPQHF
TGTGCCAGCAGCTTGGCAGCGGATCAGCCCCAGCATTTT
>TRBV3-1/TRBV3-2|.|.|TRBJ1-3
CASSQDWTVGNTIYF
TGTGCCAGCAGCCAAGATTGGACAGTAGGAAACACCATATATTTT
>TRBV7-8|.|.|TRBJ2-2
CASSLVRAENTGELFF
TGTGCCAGCAGCTTAGTCAGGGCAGAGAACACCGGGGAGCTGTTTTTT
>TRBV7-9|.|once|TRBJ1-1
CASSLTRNTEAFF
TGTGCCAGCAGCTTAACCAGGAACACTGAAGCTTTCTTT
>TRBV4-1|TRBD1|.|TRBJ1-1
CASSRIDRGPAEAFF
TGCGCCAGCAGCCGGATCGACAGGGGGCCCGCTGAAGCTTTCTTT
>TRBV28|.|once|TRBJ1-4
CASGSGGGNEKLFF
TGTGCCAGCGGCAGTGGGGGGGGGAATGAAAAACTGTTTTTT
>TRBV2|.|.|TRBJ2-1
CASKGSSYNEQFF
TGTGCCAGCAAGGGGAGCTCCTACAATGAGCAGTTCTTC
>TRBV19|TRBD1|.|TRBJ2-7
CASSGDRHSLYEQYF
TGTGCCAGTAGTGGGGACAGACACTCCCTCTACGAGCAGTACTTC
>TRBV27|TRBD1|.|TRBJ2-2
CASKLTGGGTGELFF
TGTGCCAGCAAACTTACAGGGGGCGGGACCGGGGAGCTGTTTTTT
>TRBV5-1|.|.|TRBJ1-1
CASSEQGDTEAFF
TGCGCCAGCAGCGAACAGGGTGACACTGAAGCTTTCTTT
>TRBV5-6|TRBD2|.|TRBJ2-3
CASSMGLSIDTQYF
TGTGCCAGCAGCATGGGACTATCCATCGATACGCAGTATTTT
>TRBV5-6|TRBD2|once|TRBJ2-1
CASSLVLAELQTYNEQFF
TGTGCCAGCAGCTTAGTACTAGCGGAACTCCAGACCTACAATGAGCAGTTCTTC
>TRBV6-5|.|.|TRBJ1-2
CASSYSAGRRGYTF
TGTGCCAGCAGTTACTCGGCAGGGCGAAGAGGCTACACCTTC
>TRBV7-8|TRBD1|once|TRBJ2-5
CASSDRDRRLRETQYF
TGTGCCAGCAGCGACCGGGACAGGAGACTTCGGGAGACCCAGTACTTC
>TRBV4-3|.|.|TRBJ2-5
CASSSKFGETQYF
TGCGCCAGCAGCTCCAAATTCGGGGAGACCCAGTACTTC
>TRBV2|.|.|TRBJ1-2
CASNYDSIGYGYTF
TGTGCCAGCAATTACGACAGTATAGGGTATGGCTACACCTTC
>TRBV18|.|once|TRBJ2-7
CASSPPAAPEQYF
TGTGCCAGCTCACCACCGGCGGCCCCGGAGCAGTACTTC
>TRBV6-2/TRBV6-3|TRBD2|.|TRBJ2-3
CASSDGLAVPDTQYF
TGTGCCAGCAGTGATGGACTAGCCGTTCCAGATACGCAGTATTTT
>TRBV5-1|TRBD1|few|TRBJ2-7
CASSLGQGAYEQYF
TGCGCCAGCAGCTTGGGGCAGGGGGCCTACGAGCAGTACTTC
>TRBV11-2|.|.|TRBJ1-4
CASSPGDRMDEKLFF
TGTGCCAGCAGCCCGGGGGACCGAATGGATGAAAAACTGTTTTTT
>TRBV4-2|.|.|TRBJ2-5
CASSQDRGAQETQYF
TGTGCCAGCAGCCAAGATAGGGGGGCCCAAGAGACCCAGTACTTC
>TRBV10-1|.|few|TRBJ2-1
CASSESLGALLFF
TGCGCCAGCAGTGAGTCGCTGGGGGCGCTGCTGTTCTTC
>TRBV4-3|TRBD1|.|TRBJ2-1
CASSQDRQGYNEQFF
TGCGCCAGCAGCCAAGATCGACAGGGGTACAATGAGCAGTTCTTC
>TRBV7-2|TRBD2|once|TRBJ2-3
CASSLGTAGGRDTQYF
TGTGCCAGCAGCTTAGGGACAGCGGGGGGGCGAGATACGCAGTATTTT
>TRBV5-4|TRBD1|.|TRBJ2-2
CASSPTGGNTGELFF
TGTGCCAGCAGCCCGACAGGGGGGAACACCGGGGAGCTGTTTTTT
>TRBV9|TRBD1|.|TRBJ1-1
CASSKGQGTTEAFF
TGTGCCAGCAGCAAAGGACAGGGTACCACTGAAGCTTTCTTT
>TRBV7-6|.|once|TRBJ2-1
CASSLVSAGNEQFF
TGTGCCAGCAGCTTAGTTTCCGCGGGCAATGAGCAGTTCTTC
>TRBV5-6|.|once|TRBJ1-6
CASSLTGQGHSPLHF
TGTGCCAGCAGCTTGACGGGCCAGGGACATTCACCCCTCCACTTT
>TRBV10-1|.|.|TRBJ2-2
CASSPGSGTGELFF
TGCGCCAGCAGTCCCGGTTCGGGGACCGGGGAGCTGTTTTTT